This T cell receptor (beta chain) was captured by sequencing in a study of blood T cell repertoires in COVID-19. Study in general: Sites across the United States, Italy and Spain contributed samples from acute and convalescent COVID-19. T cells, B-cell-depleted T cells, or PBMCs supplied cDNA or gDNA.

This CDR3 has 14 amino acids. Germline V gene data show CDR1 as GTSNPN and CDR2 as SVGIG (reference sequence). V lost 3 bases to trimming and J lost 2 bases, with 10 bases between them. Using immunoSEQ multiplex PCR, the repertoire was profiled, and TCRdb retains in-frame clones only, with some absent. Altogether 150,000 to 200,000 clones are present, under 90% being singletons, with the ten largest covering roughly 6.7%. Sequencing was done on a sample of peripheral blood. The genes are TRBV30 and TRBJ2-2; TRBD1 might be the D (5 bases). The receptor was isolated from a man aged 40-49 years with acute or convalescent COVID-19. The CDR3 here is CAWRIRENTGELFF. CDR3 coding DNA: TGTGCCTGGAGGATCAGGGAAAACACCGGGGAGCTGTTTTTT.